This T cell receptor beta chain emerged from a study of OX40 agonist ivuxolimab in advanced cancers. Study-wide context: Earlier treatment with anti-PD-1, anti-PD-L1 or anti-CTLA-4 was permitted, and roughly 40% had received some.

This CDR3 has 22 residues. Trimming at V came to 4 bases and at J to 6 bases, leaving 22 bases not matched to a gene. Germline CDR1 ENHRY, CDR2 SYGVKD. The table came from immunoSEQ multiplex PCR; TCRdb's copy has only in-frame clones and leaves some out. The sample yields about 71,000 clones, approximately 86% seen once. The TCR originated in an adult with an advanced solid tumor such as melanoma, head and neck, liver or kidney cancer. Sequencing used CD4+ or CD8+ T cells sorted from blood, obtained in a trial of the OX40 agonist ivuxolimab. J is TRBJ2-1 and V is TRBV10-3; TRBD2 agrees at 15 bases. This chain's CDR3 is CAISALSGTSGGRAIIRNEQFF. In DNA form, the CDR3 reads TGTGCCATCAGTGCCCTATCAGGGACTAGCGGGGGGCGGGCGATAATTCGCAATGAGCAGTTCTTC.